A selection of T cell receptor beta chains follows, all from one sample in a study of blood T cells in healthy people across ages. TCRdb reprocessed the 5' RACE reads with MiXCR, giving one entry per CDR3 protein. The table shows approximately 600,000 distinct CDR3 sequences, with roughly three fifths occurring only once. Sequences were obtained from blood. The receptors come from a man aged 55 to 70 in good health. The CDR3 runs from the conserved cysteine through the conserved F or W. Each record gives: D gene, V gene, clone size, J gene, CDR3 protein, CDR3 DNA. A D gene is named only where the DNA matches it firmly. Size tells how often a clone was seen (once, few, many) or the class of an expanded clone, and some rows leave it out.

NA	TRBV3-1	NA	TRBJ1-6	CASSQDLGQNNSPLHF	TGTGCCAGCAGCCAAGATCTCGGACAGAATAATTCACCCCTCCACTTT
NA	TRBV20-1	NA	TRBJ2-5	CSATSTLRETQYF	TGCAGTGCCACCTCTACGCTGAGAGAGACCCAGTACTTC
TRBD1	TRBV29-1	many	TRBJ2-7	CSVEGDRAGEQYF	TGCAGCGTCGAGGGGGACAGGGCTGGCGAGCAGTACTTC
NA	TRBV3-1	many	TRBJ2-2	CASSPPLEQSSGELFF	TGTGCCAGCAGCCCTCCCCTGGAACAGAGCTCCGGGGAGCTGTTTTTT
NA	TRBV11-2	NA	TRBJ2-3	CASRTWGQTKIEDTQYF	TGTGCCAGCAGAACCTGGGGACAAACCAAGATCGAGGATACGCAGTATTTT
NA	TRBV29-1	NA	TRBJ1-1	CSALGQLNTEAFF	TGCAGCGCCCTAGGACAGCTGAACACTGAAGCTTTCTTT
TRBD1	TRBV28	NA	TRBJ2-5	CASSLTGEAFTQYF	TGTGCCAGCAGTCTGACAGGGGAAGCTTTTACCCAGTACTTC
NA	TRBV29-1	few	TRBJ2-7	CSASGMMDEQYF	TGCAGCGCTTCCGGGATGATGGACGAGCAGTACTTC
NA	TRBV25-1	few	TRBJ2-7	CASSGSPNEQYF	TGTGCCAGCAGTGGTTCCCCCAACGAGCAGTACTTC
NA	TRBV2	NA	TRBJ1-1	CASRTVAEAFF	TGTGCCAGCAGGACAGTGGCTGAAGCTTTCTTT
NA	TRBV29-1	few	TRBJ1-2	CSIPVGAADIAGYTF	TGCAGCATCCCCGTCGGGGCGGCGGATATCGCGGGCTACACCTTC
TRBD1	TRBV29-1	NA	TRBJ2-2	CSVEKDRGAGELFF	TGCAGCGTTGAAAAGGACAGGGGTGCCGGGGAGCTGTTTTTT
NA	TRBV10-3	few	TRBJ1-1	CAIGEASGDTEAFF	TGTGCCATCGGGGAAGCGTCAGGGGACACTGAAGCTTTCTTT
TRBD1	TRBV20-1	NA	TRBJ2-5	CSAVGDSNQETQYF	TGCAGTGCCGTTGGGGACAGCAACCAAGAGACCCAGTACTTC
NA	TRBV6-1	few	TRBJ1-1	CASSGREAMNTEAFF	TGTGCCAGCAGTGGTCGAGAGGCTATGAACACTGAAGCTTTCTTT
TRBD1	TRBV11-2	NA	TRBJ2-1	CASSLRTGSYEQFF	TGTGCCAGCAGCTTACGGACAGGGAGTTATGAGCAGTTCTTC
NA	TRBV20-1	many	TRBJ1-5	CSASQAGDQPQHF	TGCAGTGCTAGTCAGGCAGGGGATCAGCCCCAGCATTTT
NA	TRBV4-2	NA	TRBJ2-7	CASSQFSYEQYF	TGTGCCAGCAGCCAATTCTCCTACGAGCAGTACTTC
NA	TRBV9	NA	TRBJ2-1	CASSVTGGRSYNEQFF	TGTGCCAGCAGCGTAACCGGGGGGCGTTCCTACAATGAGCAGTTCTTC
TRBD1	TRBV29-1	NA	TRBJ1-2	CSVAGTGGRYGYTF	TGCAGCGTCGCCGGGACAGGGGGCCGCTATGGCTACACCTTC